This T cell receptor beta chain is from a study of regulatory T cells in long-lasting Graves disease. Time point reported: newly diagnosed GD, antithyroid drugs for less than 3 months. PBMC RNA was the source of the TCR library. Clinicians diagnosed Graves' disease using American Thyroid Association guidelines. Trimming removed 6 bases at V and 2 bases at J, with 14 bases between. Germline CDR1 MNHEY, CDR2 SVGEGT. This CDR3 is built from 15 residues. Construction of TCR beta libraries relied on iRepertoire HTBI primers and on Arm-PCR targeting CDR3 regions. TCRdb redid the calling of the multiplex PCR reads with MiXCR, one entry per CDR3 protein. The sample lists 350,000 to 500,000 distinct CDR3 sequences, 14% seen once, with under 20% in the top ten. This clonotype was found a few times. The same sample was also studied in work on T cells in Graves' hyperthyroidism and ophthalmopathy. That work adds: Hyperthyroidism of Graves' type that showed no ophthalmopathy progression within 18 months was stable. The study used the HTBI primer set for a first-round RT-PCR of the TCR CDR3. A model of 13 V-J pairs discriminated ophthalmopathy from stable hyperthyroidism.

Sample: peripheral blood mononuclear cells (PBMCs), taken at new diagnosis, from a patient treated with antithyroid drugs. This TCR was recovered from a woman between 45 and 60 years old with Graves disease. The rearrangement joins TRBV6-2 or TRBV6-3 to TRBJ1-5, with D perhaps TRBD1 (6 bases). CDR3 region: CASRSDRTGNQPQHF. The CDR3 coding sequence is TGTGCCAGCAGGTCCGACAGGACAGGCAATCAGCCCCAGCATTTT.